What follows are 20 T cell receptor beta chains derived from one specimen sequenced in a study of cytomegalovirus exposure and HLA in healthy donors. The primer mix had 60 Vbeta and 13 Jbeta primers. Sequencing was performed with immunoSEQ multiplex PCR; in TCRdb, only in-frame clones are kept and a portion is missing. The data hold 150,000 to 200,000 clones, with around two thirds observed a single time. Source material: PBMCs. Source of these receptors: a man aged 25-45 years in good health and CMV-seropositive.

Here the CDR3 reads CASRDRDSTSSGANVLTF. In DNA, the CDR3 is TGCGCCAGCAGGGACCGGGACAGTACCAGCTCTGGGGCCAACGTCCTGACTTTC. The J gene is TRBJ2-6, the V gene TRBV5-1; 7 positions match TRBD1. V lost 5 bases to trimming and J lost 0 bases; unmatched junction nucleotides: 11. Germline values: CDR1 SGHRS, CDR2 YFSETQ. CDR3 length: 18 residues.

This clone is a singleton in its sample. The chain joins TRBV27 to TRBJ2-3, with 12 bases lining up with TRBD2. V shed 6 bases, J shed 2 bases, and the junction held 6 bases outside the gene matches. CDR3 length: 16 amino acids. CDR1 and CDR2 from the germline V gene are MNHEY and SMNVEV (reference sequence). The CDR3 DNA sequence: TGTGCCAGCAGGAGACTAGCGGGAGTTTACACAGATACGCAGTATTTT. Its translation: CASRRLAGVYTDTQYF.

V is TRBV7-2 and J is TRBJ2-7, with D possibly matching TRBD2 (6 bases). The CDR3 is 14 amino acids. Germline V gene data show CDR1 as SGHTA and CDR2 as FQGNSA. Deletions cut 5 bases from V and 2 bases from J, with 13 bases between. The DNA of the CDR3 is TGTGCCAGCAGCCGTAGCGGAGGGGCCTACGAGCAGTACTTC. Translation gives CASSRSGGAYEQYF.

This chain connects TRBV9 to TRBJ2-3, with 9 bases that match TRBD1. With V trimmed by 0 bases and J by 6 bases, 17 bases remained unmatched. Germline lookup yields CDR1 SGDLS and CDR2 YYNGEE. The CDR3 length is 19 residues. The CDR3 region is CASSVALPGTGLTQDTQYF. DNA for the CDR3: TGTGCCAGCAGCGTAGCACTACCCGGGACAGGGCTAACCCAGGATACGCAGTATTTT.

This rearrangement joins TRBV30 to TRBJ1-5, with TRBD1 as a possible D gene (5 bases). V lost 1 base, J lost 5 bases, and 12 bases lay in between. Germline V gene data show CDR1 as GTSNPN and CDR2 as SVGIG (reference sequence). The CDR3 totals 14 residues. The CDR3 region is CAWSAGIGDQPQHF. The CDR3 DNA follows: TGTGCCTGGAGTGCAGGGATCGGTGATCAGCCCCAGCATTTT.

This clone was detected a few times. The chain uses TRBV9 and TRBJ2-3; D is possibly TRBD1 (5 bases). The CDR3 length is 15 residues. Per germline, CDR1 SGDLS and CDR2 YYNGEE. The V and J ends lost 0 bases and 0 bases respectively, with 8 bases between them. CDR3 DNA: TGTGCCAGCAGCGTAGATGGGGCTAGCACAGATACGCAGTATTTT. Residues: CASSVDGASTDTQYF.

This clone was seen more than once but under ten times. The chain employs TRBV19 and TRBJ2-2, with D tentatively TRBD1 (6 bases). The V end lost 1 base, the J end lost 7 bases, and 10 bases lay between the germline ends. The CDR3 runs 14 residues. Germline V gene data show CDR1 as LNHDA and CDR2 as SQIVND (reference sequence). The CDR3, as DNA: TGTGCCAGTAGTATAGTGGACAGTAGCGGGGAGCTGTTTTTT. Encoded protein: CASSIVDSSGELFF.

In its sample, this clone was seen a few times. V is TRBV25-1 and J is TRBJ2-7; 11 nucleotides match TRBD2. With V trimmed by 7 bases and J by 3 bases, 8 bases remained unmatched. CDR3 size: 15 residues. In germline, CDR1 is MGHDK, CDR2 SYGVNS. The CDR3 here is CASTLTSGSGYEQYF. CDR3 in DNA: TGTGCCAGCACCCTAACTAGCGGGAGTGGCTACGAGCAGTACTTC.

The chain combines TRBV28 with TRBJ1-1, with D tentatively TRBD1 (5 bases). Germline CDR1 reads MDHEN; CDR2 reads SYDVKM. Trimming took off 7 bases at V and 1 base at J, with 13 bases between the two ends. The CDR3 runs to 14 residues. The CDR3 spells CASTHGGENTEAFF. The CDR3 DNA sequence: TGTGCCAGCACCCACGGGGGGGAGAACACTGAAGCTTTCTTT.

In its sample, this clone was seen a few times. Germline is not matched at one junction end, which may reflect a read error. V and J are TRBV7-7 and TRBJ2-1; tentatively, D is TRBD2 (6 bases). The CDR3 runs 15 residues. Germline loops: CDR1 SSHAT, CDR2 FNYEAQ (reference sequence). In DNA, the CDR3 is TGTGCTAGCAGCGAACTAGCCGCGACCTACAATGAGCAGTTCTTC. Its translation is CASSELAATYNEQFF.

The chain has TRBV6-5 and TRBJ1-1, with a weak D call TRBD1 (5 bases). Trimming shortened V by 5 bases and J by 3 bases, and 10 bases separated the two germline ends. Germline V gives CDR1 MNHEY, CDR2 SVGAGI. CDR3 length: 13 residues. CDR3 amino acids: CASSRLGDTEAFF. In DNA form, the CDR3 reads TGTGCCAGCAGTAGACTAGGGGACACTGAAGCTTTCTTT.

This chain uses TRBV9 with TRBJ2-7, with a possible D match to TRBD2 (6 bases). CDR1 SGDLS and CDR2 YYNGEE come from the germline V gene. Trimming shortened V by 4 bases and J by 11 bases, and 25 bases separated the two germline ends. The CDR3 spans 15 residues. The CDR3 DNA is TGTGCCAGCAGCTTAGGGACGGAGGGACCTGGGGTGAAGTACTTC. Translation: CASSLGTEGPGVKYF.

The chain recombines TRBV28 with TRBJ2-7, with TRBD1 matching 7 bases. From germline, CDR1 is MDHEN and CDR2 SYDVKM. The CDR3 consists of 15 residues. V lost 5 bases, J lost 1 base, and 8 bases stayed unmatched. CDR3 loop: CASSPYRGGSYEQYF. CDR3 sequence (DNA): TGTGCCAGCAGTCCGTACAGGGGTGGGTCCTACGAGCAGTACTTC.

The CDR3 protein is CASSFQALQDEKLFF. The CDR3 DNA reads as TGTGCCAGCAGCTTCCAGGCCCTTCAAGATGAAAAACTGTTTTTT. V usage is TRBV7-2 and J usage is TRBJ1-4; no firm D call. The CDR3 contains 15 residues. The germline V and J ends were trimmed by 3 bases and 6 bases, with 14 bases remaining between them. Looked up from germline, CDR1 is SGHTA and CDR2 is FQGNSA.

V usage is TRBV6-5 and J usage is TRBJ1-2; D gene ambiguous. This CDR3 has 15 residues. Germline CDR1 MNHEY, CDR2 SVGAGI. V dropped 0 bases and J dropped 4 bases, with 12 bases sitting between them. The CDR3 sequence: CASSYSGSIGYGYTF. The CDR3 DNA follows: TGTGCCAGCAGTTACTCGGGCTCCATAGGCTATGGCTACACCTTC.

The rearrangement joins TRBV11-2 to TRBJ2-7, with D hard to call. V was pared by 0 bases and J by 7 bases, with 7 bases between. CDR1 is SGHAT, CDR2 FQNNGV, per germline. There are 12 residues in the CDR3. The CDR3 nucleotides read TGTGCCAGCAGCTTAGACCCACGGGAGCAGTACTTC. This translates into CASSLDPREQYF.

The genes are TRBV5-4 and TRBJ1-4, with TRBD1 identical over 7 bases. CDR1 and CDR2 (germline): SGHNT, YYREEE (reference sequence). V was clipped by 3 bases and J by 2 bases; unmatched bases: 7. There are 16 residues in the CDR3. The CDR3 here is CASSSQQGRTNEKLFF. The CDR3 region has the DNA TGTGCCAGCAGCTCACAACAGGGGCGGACTAATGAAAAACTGTTTTTT.

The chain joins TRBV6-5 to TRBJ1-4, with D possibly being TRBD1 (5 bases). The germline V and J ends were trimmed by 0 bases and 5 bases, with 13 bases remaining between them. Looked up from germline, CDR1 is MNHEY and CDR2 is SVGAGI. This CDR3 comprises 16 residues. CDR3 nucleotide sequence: TGTGCCAGCAGTTACTCGGCCGCACAGGTCAATGAAAAACTGTTTTTT. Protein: CASSYSAAQVNEKLFF.

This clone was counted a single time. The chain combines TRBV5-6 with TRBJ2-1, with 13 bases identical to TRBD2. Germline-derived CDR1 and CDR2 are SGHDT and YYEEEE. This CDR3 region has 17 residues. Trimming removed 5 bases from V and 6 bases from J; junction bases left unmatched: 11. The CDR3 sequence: CASSRRTSGSISNEQFF. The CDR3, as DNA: TGTGCCAGCAGTCGGCGGACTAGCGGGAGTATAAGCAATGAGCAGTTCTTC.

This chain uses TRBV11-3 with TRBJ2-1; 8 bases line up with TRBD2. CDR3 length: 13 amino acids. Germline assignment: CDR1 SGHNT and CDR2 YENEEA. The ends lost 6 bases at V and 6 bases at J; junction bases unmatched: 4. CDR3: CASRERESNEQFF. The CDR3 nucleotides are TGTGCCAGCAGAGAGCGGGAGTCCAATGAGCAGTTCTTC. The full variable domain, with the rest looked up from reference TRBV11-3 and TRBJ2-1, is EAGVVQSPRYKIIEKKQPVAFWCNPISGHNTLYWYLQNLGQGPELLIRYENEEAVDDSQLPKDRFSAERLKGVDSTLKIQPAELGDSAVYLCASRERESNEQFFGPGTRLTVL.